Following are 7 T cell receptor beta chains from one sample sequenced in a study of blood T cells in healthy people across ages (dated by TCRdb to the mid-2010s). The library was produced with 5' RACE. TCRdb lists the instrument as Illumina HiSeq 2500. A second PCR of 7 to 11 cycles was performed with a sample-barcoded 5' primer and a J-beta primer mix. The public sequencing data were trimmed at Q25 with fastp and processed into clonotypes with MiXCR by TCRdb, which kept only in-frame beta chains. One record per CDR3 amino acid sequence lists the most common genes and DNA. This sample gives just over 1 million distinct CDR3 sequences in total; under 45% of them show up just once. The biggest ten clones account for around 18% of the sample. Sequenced material: blood. These receptors came from a woman in her sixties or seventies in good health.

There are a few counts of this clonotype. The rearrangement uses TRBV6-2 or TRBV6-3 and TRBJ2-7; 9 nucleotides align to TRBD2. Trimming at V came to 0 bases and at J to 6 bases, leaving 6 bases not matched to a gene. The germline V gene has CDR1 MNHEY and CDR2 SVGEGT. The CDR3 sequence is 15 residues long. The CDR3 DNA follows: TGTGCCAGCAGTTACTCGAAGGGACTAGCCCCCGAGCAGTACTTC. This translates into CASSYSKGLAPEQYF.

Comment on this clonotype: A read error may produce the germline difference seen at one junction end. The chain is built from TRBV12-3 or TRBV12-4 and TRBJ2-1; perhaps TRBD2 as D (6 bases). This CDR3 region has 15 residues. The CDR3 nucleotides read TGTGCCAGCAGATCTAGCGCATCTTCCTACAATGAGCAGCTCTTC. Its protein product is CASRSSASSYNEQLF.

The chain combines TRBV2 with TRBJ1-5; 7 nucleotides align to TRBD1. V was clipped by 0 bases and J by 7 bases; unmatched bases: 9. CDR1 is SNHLY, CDR2 FYNNEI, per germline. The CDR3 spans 16 residues. CDR3 DNA: TGTGCCAGCAGTGAAGCCCTAGGACAGGTGGGACAGCCCCAGCATTTT. Protein: CASSEALGQVGQPQHF.

In this sample, this clonotype turned up a few times. V and J are TRBV5-1 and TRBJ2-5, with D perhaps TRBD1 or TRBD2 (6 bases each). Germline CDR1 and CDR2: SGHRS and YFSETQ. Trimming stripped 7 bases from V and 5 bases from J, with 18 bases between. CDR3 size: 14 residues. For the CDR3, the DNA is TGCGCCAGCGTGGACGTCTTGGGGGGCGAGACCCAGTACTTC. Translation gives CASVDVLGGETQYF.

V usage is TRBV20-1 and J usage is TRBJ2-7, with TRBD1 identical over 9 bases. V was clipped by 1 base and J by 3 bases; unmatched bases: 7. From germline, CDR1 is DFQATT and CDR2 SNEGSKA (reference sequence). The CDR3 runs to 15 residues. CDR3 sequence reads: CSARAGTGLGYEQYF. CDR3 bases: TGCAGTGCTAGAGCCGGGACAGGGTTAGGCTACGAGCAGTACTTC.

V is TRBV10-3 and J is TRBJ2-7; D call uncertain. Germline V gives CDR1 ENHRY, CDR2 SYGVKD. The CDR3 contains 12 residues. Trimming removed 2 bases from V and 12 bases from J, with 14 bases in between. The chain's CDR3 is CAISEGPSAPYF. The DNA for the CDR3 is TGTGCCATCAGTGAGGGACCATCCGCCCCGTACTTC.

The sample holds one count of this clonotype. V usage is TRBV27 and J usage is TRBJ2-5; possible D gene TRBD2, 6 bases. CDR1 and CDR2 (germline): MNHEY, SMNVEV (reference sequence). With 4 bases removed from V and 4 bases from J, the gap between germline ends came to 16 bases. This CDR3 is built from 15 residues. CDR3 in amino acids: CASSSSAVGGETQYF. CDR3 coding DNA: TGTGCCAGCAGTTCATCAGCGGTGGGGGGAGAGACCCAGTACTTC.